A selection of T cell receptor beta chains follows, all from one sample in a study of blood T cell repertoires in COVID-19. Clones were sequenced by immunoSEQ multiplex PCR, and TCRdb holds only the in-frame ones, with some missing. The sample shows 70,000 or so clones, 87% of them seen only once. The sequenced sample consisted of peripheral blood. Receptors originate from a woman aged 18-29 years with acute or convalescent COVID-19. Each CDR3 is given with its conserved first and last residue. D genes are given only for firm matches. Size is stated for part of the rows, as once, few or many counts, or as a class when the clone is expanded.

CDR3 DNA	CDR3 protein	J gene	clone size	D gene	V gene
TGTGCCAGCAGCCTAAGAGCCTTCTATGGCTACACCTTC	CASSLRAFYGYTF	TRBJ1-2	NA	NA	TRBV27
TGTGCCAGTAGCCAGGGGGCCGGAAACACCATATATTTT	CASSQGAGNTIYF	TRBJ1-3	NA	TRBD1	TRBV19
TGTGCCATCAGTCGGACTAGCGGGGCCTACGAGCAGTACTTC	CAISRTSGAYEQYF	TRBJ2-7	NA	TRBD2	TRBV10-3
TGCGCCAGCAGCCAAGATCCGGGACAGGGATTTTCTGGCTACACCTTC	CASSQDPGQGFSGYTF	TRBJ1-2	NA	TRBD1	TRBV4-1
TGTGCCAGCAGTCCAATTGGGCGGGGGAAAATCTCTGGAAACACCATATATTTT	CASSPIGRGKISGNTIYF	TRBJ1-3	once	NA	TRBV28
TGTGCCAGCAGCTCGTCACCGGGACAGGGGAATTCACCCCTCCACTTT	CASSSSPGQGNSPLHF	TRBJ1-6	NA	TRBD1	TRBV7-8
TGTGCCAGCTCACTCCCCGGAGGGAACACCATATATTTT	CASSLPGGNTIYF	TRBJ1-3	NA	NA	TRBV18
TGTGCCAGCAGCCCAATTTACACCGGGGAGCTGTTTTTT	CASSPIYTGELFF	TRBJ2-2	NA	NA	TRBV3-1/TRBV3-2
TGTGCCTGGAGTCCCACGGGACACAATAATTCACCCCTCCACTTT	CAWSPTGHNNSPLHF	TRBJ1-6	NA	NA	TRBV30
TGTGCCAGCAGTGCCGAGGAGGTCGGGACCCAGTACTTC	CASSAEEVGTQYF	TRBJ2-5	NA	NA	TRBV2
TGTGCCAGCAGTTCCGGGACTAGCGGCACAGATACGCAGTATTTT	CASSSGTSGTDTQYF	TRBJ2-3	few	TRBD2	TRBV27
TGTGCCACCAGTGATGCGGGACAGGGGTTTGGCTACACCTTC	CATSDAGQGFGYTF	TRBJ1-2	NA	TRBD1	TRBV24-1
TGTGCCATCAGTGAGAGAGATTGGGGCGGCCCGAAGGTTGAGACCCAGTACTTC	CAISERDWGGPKVETQYF	TRBJ2-5	NA	NA	TRBV10-3
TGTGCCAGCAGTTTCAACAGTGATTCACCCCTCCACTTT	CASSFNSDSPLHF	TRBJ1-6	few	NA	TRBV27
TGTGCCAGCTCACCCTTACAGACAGCGGGCTCTGGAAACACCATATATTTT	CASSPLQTAGSGNTIYF	TRBJ1-3	NA	NA	TRBV18